One and the same sample provided the 7 T cell receptor beta chains below, sequenced in a study of lymphopenia after photon versus proton radiotherapy. Libraries were prepared by immunoSEQ multiplex PCR; TCRdb keeps only in-frame clonotypes and omits some of them. The repertoire holds 25,000 to 40,000 clones, with about 80% as singletons. The sequenced sample was peripheral blood, obtained from a patient treated with proton-based radiotherapy. The receptor source for this set is an older woman with pancreatic cancer.

The DNA of the CDR3 is TGTGCCAGCAGTCTACAACAGGGGGCGGTGGATGGCTACACCTTC. It yields the protein CASSLQQGAVDGYTF. The chain couples TRBV28 to TRBJ1-2; 9 bases match TRBD1. Trimming at V came to 5 bases and at J to 6 bases, leaving 10 bases not matched to a gene. Looked up from germline, CDR1 is MDHEN and CDR2 is SYDVKM. The CDR3 has 15 amino acids.

The CDR3 region has the DNA TGTGCCAGCAGCCCCCGGGGCAGCGGCTACACCTTC. Protein product: CASSPRGSGYTF. The V and J genes are TRBV7-8 and TRBJ1-2; possibly TRBD1 for D (5 bases). In germline, CDR1 is SGHVS, CDR2 FQNEAQ. This CDR3 spans 12 amino acids. V was cut by 5 bases and J by 8 bases, with 12 bases left in between.

This chain uses TRBV9 with TRBJ2-7; D uncertain. The germline V and J ends were trimmed by 0 bases and 0 bases, with 7 bases remaining between them. The germline V gene has CDR1 SGDLS and CDR2 YYNGEE. This CDR3 contains 14 residues. The CDR3 DNA follows: TGTGCCAGCAGCGTAGAACACCGCTCCTACGAGCAGTACTTC. Its translation is CASSVEHRSYEQYF. The full variable domain, in which reference TRBV9 and TRBJ2-7 provide the parts outside the CDR3, is DSGVTQTPKHLITATGQRVTLRCSPRSGDLSVYWYQQSLDQGLQFLIQYYNGEERAKGNILERFSAQQFPDLHSELNLSSLELGDSALYFCASSVEHRSYEQYFGPGTRLTVT.

The rearrangement links TRBV9 to TRBJ1-1, with D perhaps TRBD1 (5 bases). This CDR3 is 17 amino acids long. Per the germline V gene, CDR1 is SGDLS and CDR2 is YYNGEE. Trimming cost V 0 bases and J 7 bases, with 22 bases left between them. In nucleotides, the CDR3 is TGTGCCAGCAGCGTAGAAGGTGGATTGCGGGGGGTAGGTGAAGCTTTCTTT. Translation gives CASSVEGGLRGVGEAFF.

The rearrangement uses TRBV19 and TRBJ1-2, with 8 bases matching TRBD1. Trimming removed 10 bases from V and 6 bases from J; junction bases left unmatched: 10. This CDR3 contains 13 residues. Germline lookup yields CDR1 LNHDA and CDR2 SQIVND (reference sequence). The chain's CDR3 is CATPGDRSDGYTF. For the CDR3, the DNA is TGTGCCACCCCTGGGGACAGGTCGGATGGCTACACCTTC.

This sequence joins TRBV11-3 and TRBJ2-7; 7 positions match TRBD2. V dropped 5 bases and J dropped 4; count of bases not matched to a gene: 11. CDR3 length: 15 residues. Germline loops: CDR1 SGHNT, CDR2 YENEEA. The CDR3 sequence is CASSPLGGTHYEQYF. CDR3 nucleotides: TGTGCCAGCAGCCCCCTCGGGGGGACTCATTACGAGCAGTACTTC.

This chain uses TRBV15 with TRBJ2-3; D is possibly TRBD2 (6 bases). Germline lookup yields CDR1 LNHNV and CDR2 YYDKDF (reference sequence). V was pared by 6 bases and J by 1 base, with 11 bases between. CDR3 size: 14 residues. Here the CDR3 DNA reads TGTGCCACCAGAGGGGCGGGGCGCACAGATACGCAGTATTTT. Translation gives CATRGAGRTDTQYF.